These 16 T cell receptor beta chains share one sample of origin, sequenced in a study of T-cell reconstitution after alpha-beta-depleted transplantation in children. Unique molecular identifiers were incorporated into the prepared TCRbeta library. TCRdb re-called the PCR reads through MiXCR, storing one row per CDR3 protein. This table holds about 900,000 distinct CDR3 sequences, about 31% found once. Material: PBMCs, mostly from graft donor cells, obtained 360 days after TCRalphabeta/CD19-depleted stem cell transplant. These receptors all stem from a boy in the first two years of life who had a stem cell transplant for SCID, so the T cells may come from the graft donor.

This clonotype occurred many times. This chain uses TRBV5-1 with TRBJ2-4; 8 nucleotides line up with TRBD1. This CDR3 region has 16 residues. J lost 1 base, V lost 4 bases, and 7 bases had no gene match. Germline lookup yields CDR1 SGHRS and CDR2 YFSETQ. CDR3 loop: CASSPTGVSAKNIQYF. CDR3 in DNA: TGCGCCAGCAGCCCGACAGGGGTATCCGCCAAAAACATTCAGTACTTC.

V usage is TRBV9 and J usage is TRBJ2-1, with 8 bases lining up with TRBD1. Germline CDR1 is SGDLS and CDR2 is YYNGEE. Trimming at V came to 5 bases and at J to 1 base, leaving 20 bases not matched to a gene. The CDR3 is made up of 20 amino acids. The CDR3 nucleotides are TGTGCCAGCAGGCCCACTCCGGGACAGGCTCCAACCGATTCCTACAATGAGCAGTTCTTC. Translation gives CASRPTPGQAPTDSYNEQFF.

V is TRBV2 and J is TRBJ2-1, with TRBD1 matching over 8 bases. J gave up 3 bases and V 8 bases, and 12 bases lay outside the gene matches. The CDR3 loop spans 16 amino acids. Germline values: CDR1 SNHLY, CDR2 FYNNEI. CDR3 DNA: TGTGCCAGCGTGGCCCTCAGGGGGCAAATCTACAATGAGCAGTTCTTC. Translated: CASVALRGQIYNEQFF.

V and J are TRBV4-3 and TRBJ2-6, with TRBD1 matching over 9 bases. Unmatched junction bases numbered 13, after V lost 5 bases and J lost 2 bases. Per the germline V gene, CDR1 is LGHNA and CDR2 is YSLEER. This CDR3 comprises 19 residues. CDR3 coding DNA: TGCGCCAGCAGCGGGTCGTCGGGACAGGGATTCGCTGGGGCCAACGTCCTGACTTTC. Its protein product is CASSGSSGQGFAGANVLTF.

This clonotype has only a few counts. The chain carries TRBV20-1 and TRBJ2-7; 7 bases fit TRBD1. This CDR3 has 14 amino acids. V dropped 3 bases and J dropped 1; count of bases not matched to a gene: 6. Germline V gene sequence: CDR1 DFQATT, CDR2 SNEGSKA (reference sequence). CDR3 amino acids: CSARTGTASYEQYF. The CDR3 nucleotides read TGCAGTGCTAGGACCGGGACAGCGTCCTACGAGCAGTACTTC.

This clonotype was observed a few times. V and J are TRBV6-2 or TRBV6-3 and TRBJ1-1; unclear D gene. There are 11 residues in the CDR3. Germline V CDR1 and CDR2: MNHEY, SVGEGT. Trimming shortened V by 2 bases and J by 11 bases, and 9 bases separated the two germline ends. CDR3 sequence (DNA): TGTGCCAGCAGTTACGCAGGACCGGCTTTCTTT. Its protein product is CASSYAGPAFF.

The gene calls are TRBV27 and TRBJ2-5; 8 positions agree with TRBD2. This CDR3 region has 16 residues. J gave up 1 base and V 0 bases, and 4 bases lay outside the gene matches. Per the germline V gene, CDR1 is MNHEY and CDR2 is SMNVEV (reference sequence). The CDR3 loop is CASSLSGGERQETQYF. CDR3 DNA: TGTGCCAGCAGTTTATCCGGGGGGGAACGCCAAGAGACCCAGTACTTC.

This clonotype was counted a few times. This chain connects TRBV6-1 to TRBJ1-4; D unresolved. Germline lookup yields CDR1 MNHNS and CDR2 SASEGT. The CDR3 loop spans 14 amino acids. Between the trimmed V and J ends, which lost 5 bases and 2 bases, there was a span of 9 bases. As DNA, the CDR3 is TGTGCCAGCAGTCCGCGTGGGACTAATGAAAAACTGTTTTTT. Translating gives CASSPRGTNEKLFF.

This clonotype appeared a single time. This chain uses TRBV12-3 or TRBV12-4 with TRBJ2-5; TRBD2 matches 8 bases. V was clipped by 5 bases and J by 7 bases; unmatched bases: 9. The CDR3 contains 14 residues. The CDR3 coding sequence is TGTGCCAGCAGTCTCCTAGCGGGTGGAGGGACCCAGTACTTC. This codes for CASSLLAGGGTQYF.

This rearrangement joins TRBV12-3 or TRBV12-4 to TRBJ2-5; 9 bases match TRBD1. The CDR3 covers 17 residues. V shed 2 bases, J shed 5 bases, and the junction held 12 bases outside the gene matches. The CDR3 protein is CASSLNGQGPPRETQYF. In nucleotides, the CDR3 is TGTGCCAGCAGTTTAAACGGACAGGGGCCGCCAAGGGAGACCCAGTACTTC.

This clonotype appeared a few times. The rearrangement links TRBV12-3 or TRBV12-4 to TRBJ2-7; TRBD2 aligns across 7 bases. J lost 7 bases, V lost 2 bases, and 8 bases had no gene match. The CDR3 runs 14 residues. The CDR3 region is CASSLYVGAGEQYF. Here the CDR3 DNA reads TGTGCCAGCAGTTTATATGTGGGAGCGGGGGAGCAGTACTTC.

This clonotype came up a few times. This rearrangement joins TRBV20-1 to TRBJ1-5; tentative D call: TRBD1 (5 bases). CDR3 length: 17 residues. Germline V lookup: CDR1 DFQATT, CDR2 SNEGSKA (reference sequence). The V end lost 1 base, the J end lost 0 bases, and 16 bases lay between the germline ends. CDR3 nucleotide sequence: TGCAGTGCTAGAGCCCAGGGCGCACAGAATAGCAATCAGCCCCAGCATTTT. Translation gives CSARAQGAQNSNQPQHF.

A few counts support this clonotype. The CDR3 region has the DNA TGTGCCAGCAGCTTCTCCGGGACAGGGGGCTGGGCGCAGTTCTTC. Translated: CASSFSGTGGWAQFF. The chain uses TRBV7-3 and TRBJ2-1, with 12 bases identical to TRBD1. Unmatched junction bases numbered 9, after V lost 3 bases and J lost 12 bases. The germline CDR1 and CDR2 sequences are SGHTA and FQGTGA. CDR3 size: 15 residues.

V gene TRBV2 combines with J gene TRBJ2-7; D tentatively fits TRBD1 or TRBD2 (6 bases each). V was cut by 2 bases and J by 3 bases, with 23 bases left in between. CDR1 is SNHLY and CDR2 is FYNNEI in the germline V gene. This CDR3 has 18 amino acids. This CDR3 is CASSESVLRGALIYEQYF. The CDR3 region has the DNA TGTGCCAGCAGTGAATCGGTGTTAAGGGGGGCCCTAATCTACGAGCAGTACTTC.

This clonotype was observed a handful of times. The gene calls are TRBV30 and TRBJ2-1, with D possibly called TRBD1 or TRBD2 (5 bases each). The CDR3 length is 16 residues. Per germline, CDR1 GTSNPN and CDR2 SVGIG (reference sequence). Trimming cost V 0 bases and J 6 bases, with 18 bases left between them. Here the CDR3 reads CAWSVRGDPPGNEQFF. In DNA form, the CDR3 reads TGTGCCTGGAGTGTACGTGGGGACCCTCCAGGCAATGAGCAGTTCTTC. The variable domain in full, completed from reference TRBV30 and TRBJ2-1, reads SQTIHQWPATLVQPVGSPLSLECTVEGTSNPNLYWYRQAAGRGLQLLFYSVGIGQISSEVPQNLSASRPQDRQFILSSKKLLLSDSGFYLCAWSVRGDPPGNEQFFGPGTRLTVL.

The chain combines TRBV10-3 with TRBJ1-1; the match to TRBD1 covers 11 bases. Germline V gene sequence: CDR1 ENHRY, CDR2 SYGVKD. The CDR3 is made up of 12 amino acids. J gave up 7 bases and V 10 bases, and 5 bases lay outside the gene matches. CDR3 region: CATSDRGLEAFF. The CDR3 nucleotides are TGTGCCACCTCGGACAGGGGGCTTGAAGCTTTCTTT.